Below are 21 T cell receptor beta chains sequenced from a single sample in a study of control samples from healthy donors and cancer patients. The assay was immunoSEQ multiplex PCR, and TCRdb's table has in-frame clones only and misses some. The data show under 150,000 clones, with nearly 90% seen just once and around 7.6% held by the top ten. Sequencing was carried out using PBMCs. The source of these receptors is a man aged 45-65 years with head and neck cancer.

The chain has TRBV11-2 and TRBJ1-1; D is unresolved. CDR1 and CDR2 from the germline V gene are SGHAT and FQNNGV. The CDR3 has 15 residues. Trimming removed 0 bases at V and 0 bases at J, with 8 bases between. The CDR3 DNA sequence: TGTGCCAGCAGCTTAGATACCACGATGAACACTGAAGCTTTCTTT. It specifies CASSLDTTMNTEAFF.

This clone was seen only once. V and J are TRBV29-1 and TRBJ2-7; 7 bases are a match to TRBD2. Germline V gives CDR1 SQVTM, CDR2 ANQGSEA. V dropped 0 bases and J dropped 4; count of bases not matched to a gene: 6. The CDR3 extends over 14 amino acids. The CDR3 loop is CSVEDPPGGYEQYF. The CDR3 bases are TGCAGCGTTGAAGACCCCCCCGGGGGGTACGAGCAGTACTTC.

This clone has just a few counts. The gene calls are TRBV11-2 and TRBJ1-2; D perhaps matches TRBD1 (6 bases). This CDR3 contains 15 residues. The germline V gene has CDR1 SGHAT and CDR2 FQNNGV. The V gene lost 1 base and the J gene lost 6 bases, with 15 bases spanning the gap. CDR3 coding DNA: TGTGCCAGCAGCTTAGCTCCGGCCAGGGGTCATGGCTACACCTTC. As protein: CASSLAPARGHGYTF.

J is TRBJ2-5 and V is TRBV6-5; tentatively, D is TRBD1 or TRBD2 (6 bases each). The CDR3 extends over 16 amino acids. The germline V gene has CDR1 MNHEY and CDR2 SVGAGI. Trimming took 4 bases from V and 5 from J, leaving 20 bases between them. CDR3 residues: CASSSTGAGKGETQYF. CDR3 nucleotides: TGTGCCAGCAGTTCCACGGGGGCTGGAAAGGGGGAGACCCAGTACTTC.

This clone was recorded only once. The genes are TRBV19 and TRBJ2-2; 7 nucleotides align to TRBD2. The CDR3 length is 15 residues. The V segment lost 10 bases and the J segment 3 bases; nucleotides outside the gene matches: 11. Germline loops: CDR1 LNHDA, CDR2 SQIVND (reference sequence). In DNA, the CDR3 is TGTGCCACCGAGGGAGGGCGGGGCTACACCGGGGAGCTGTTTTTT. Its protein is CATEGGRGYTGELFF. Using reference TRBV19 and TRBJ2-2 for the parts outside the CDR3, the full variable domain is DGGITQSPKYLFRKEGQNVTLSCEQNLNHDAMYWYRQDPGQGLRLIYYSQIVNDFQKGDIAEGYSVSREKKESFPLTVTSAQKNPTAFYLCATEGGRGYTGELFFGEGSRLTVL.

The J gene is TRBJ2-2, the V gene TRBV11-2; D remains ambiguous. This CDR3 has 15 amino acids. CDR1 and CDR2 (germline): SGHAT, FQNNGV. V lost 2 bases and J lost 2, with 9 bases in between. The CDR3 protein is CASSLTSPNTGELFF. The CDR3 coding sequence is TGTGCCAGCAGCTTAACCAGCCCTAACACCGGGGAGCTGTTTTTT.

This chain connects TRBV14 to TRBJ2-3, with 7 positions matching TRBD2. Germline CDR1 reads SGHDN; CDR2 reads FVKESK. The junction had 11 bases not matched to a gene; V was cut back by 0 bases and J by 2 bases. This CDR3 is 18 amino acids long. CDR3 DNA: TGTGCCAGCAGCCAAGATGATCTAGCGGTGACCTCCACAGATACGCAGTATTTT. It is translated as CASSQDDLAVTSTDTQYF.

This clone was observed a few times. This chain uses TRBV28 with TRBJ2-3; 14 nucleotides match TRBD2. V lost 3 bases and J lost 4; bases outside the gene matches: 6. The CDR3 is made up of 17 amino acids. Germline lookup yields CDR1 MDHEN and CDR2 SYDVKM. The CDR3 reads CASSFMTSGRAPDTQYF. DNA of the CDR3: TGTGCCAGCAGTTTTATGACTAGCGGGAGGGCCCCAGATACGCAGTATTTT.

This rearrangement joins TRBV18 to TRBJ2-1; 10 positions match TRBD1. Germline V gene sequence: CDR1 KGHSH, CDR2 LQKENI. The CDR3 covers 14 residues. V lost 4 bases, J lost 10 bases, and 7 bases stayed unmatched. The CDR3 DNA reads TGTGCCAGCTCACTCCGGGACAGGGGAGGCGAGCAGTTCTTC. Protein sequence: CASSLRDRGGEQFF.

In nucleotides, the CDR3 is TGTGCCAGCACGGGTCCATCGGGACAGGGAGTCAATCAGCCCCAGCATTTT. Translating gives CASTGPSGQGVNQPQHF. V gene TRBV2 combines with J gene TRBJ1-5, with TRBD1 matching 9 bases. This CDR3 comprises 17 residues. Germline loops: CDR1 SNHLY, CDR2 FYNNEI. The J segment lost 3 bases and the V segment lost 7 bases, leaving 13 bases of the junction unmatched.

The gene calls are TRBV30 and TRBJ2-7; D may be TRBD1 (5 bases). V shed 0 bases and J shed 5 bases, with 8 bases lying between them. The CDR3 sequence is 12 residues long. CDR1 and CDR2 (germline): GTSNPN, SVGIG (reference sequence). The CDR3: CAWSVSGNEQYF. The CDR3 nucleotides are TGTGCCTGGAGTGTTTCAGGGAACGAGCAGTACTTC.

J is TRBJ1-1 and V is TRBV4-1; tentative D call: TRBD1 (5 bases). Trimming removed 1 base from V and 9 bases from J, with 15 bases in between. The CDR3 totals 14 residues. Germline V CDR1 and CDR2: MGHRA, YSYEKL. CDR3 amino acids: CASSQGRGRPKAFF. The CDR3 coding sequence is TGCGCCAGCAGCCAAGGCCGGGGGAGACCGAAAGCTTTCTTT.

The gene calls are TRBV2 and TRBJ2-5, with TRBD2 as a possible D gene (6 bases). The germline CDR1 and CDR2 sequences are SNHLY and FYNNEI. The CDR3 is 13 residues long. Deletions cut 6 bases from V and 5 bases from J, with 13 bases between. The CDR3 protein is CASSGGTGETQYF. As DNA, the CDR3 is TGTGCCAGCAGCGGAGGGACTGGGGAGACCCAGTACTTC.

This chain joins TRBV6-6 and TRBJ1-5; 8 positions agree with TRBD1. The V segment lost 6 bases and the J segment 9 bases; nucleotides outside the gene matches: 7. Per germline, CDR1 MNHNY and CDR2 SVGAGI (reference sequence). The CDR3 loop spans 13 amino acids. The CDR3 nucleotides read TGTGCCAGCAGGCGGACAGGGATTGTGCCCCAGCATTTT. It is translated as CASRRTGIVPQHF.

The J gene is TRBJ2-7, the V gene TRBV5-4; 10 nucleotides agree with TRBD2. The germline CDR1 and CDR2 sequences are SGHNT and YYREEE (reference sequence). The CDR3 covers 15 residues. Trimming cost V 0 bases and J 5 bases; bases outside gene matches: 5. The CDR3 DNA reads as TGTGCCAGCAGCTTGGCGGCTAGCGGGAGTGACGAGCAGTACTTC. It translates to CASSLAASGSDEQYF.

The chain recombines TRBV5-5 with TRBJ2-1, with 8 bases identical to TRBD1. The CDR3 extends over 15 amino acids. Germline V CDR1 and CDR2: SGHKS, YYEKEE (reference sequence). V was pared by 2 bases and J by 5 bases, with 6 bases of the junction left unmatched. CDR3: CASSFPGTGNNEQFF. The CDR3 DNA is TGTGCCAGCAGCTTCCCAGGGACAGGCAACAATGAGCAGTTCTTC.

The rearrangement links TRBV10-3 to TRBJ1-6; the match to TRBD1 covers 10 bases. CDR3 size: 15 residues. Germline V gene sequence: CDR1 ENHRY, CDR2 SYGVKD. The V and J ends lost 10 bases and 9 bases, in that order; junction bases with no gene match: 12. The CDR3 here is CATCGGQGTGSPLHF. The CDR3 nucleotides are TGTGCCACCTGTGGGGGACAGGGGACGGGTTCACCCCTCCACTTT.

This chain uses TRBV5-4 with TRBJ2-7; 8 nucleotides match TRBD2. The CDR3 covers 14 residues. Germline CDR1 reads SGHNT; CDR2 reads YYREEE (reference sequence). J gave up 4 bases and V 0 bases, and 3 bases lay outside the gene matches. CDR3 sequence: CASSLDSGIYEQYF. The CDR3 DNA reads TGTGCCAGCAGCTTGGATAGCGGGATTTACGAGCAGTACTTC.

The CDR3 sequence is CASSQLAQLGLYGYTF. In DNA form, the CDR3 reads TGCGCCAGCAGCCAACTAGCTCAGTTGGGTTTATATGGCTACACCTTC. The rearrangement joins TRBV4-1 to TRBJ1-2; no clear D gene. Germline V gene data show CDR1 as MGHRA and CDR2 as YSYEKL. The CDR3 has 16 amino acids. V dropped 2 bases and J dropped 5 bases, with 18 bases sitting between them.

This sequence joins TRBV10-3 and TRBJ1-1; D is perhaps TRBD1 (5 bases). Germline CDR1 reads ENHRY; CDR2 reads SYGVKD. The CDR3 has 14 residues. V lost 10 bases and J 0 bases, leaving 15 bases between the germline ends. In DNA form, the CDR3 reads TGTGCCACCTTAGGGGACTTTTTGAACACTGAAGCTTTCTTT. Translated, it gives CATLGDFLNTEAFF.

The CDR3 DNA sequence: TGTGCCAGCAGCCAAGATCAGAGCTTCAATCAGCCCCAGCATTTT. Translating gives CASSQDQSFNQPQHF. The chain combines TRBV3-1 (or the pseudogene TRBV3-2) with TRBJ1-5; unclear D gene. The germline CDR1 and CDR2 sequences are LGHDT and YNNKEL (reference sequence). The CDR3 sequence is 15 residues long. Trimming cost V 0 bases and J 3 bases, with 9 bases left between them.